This T cell receptor beta chain is from a study of T cells expressing NK-cell markers. Germline V lookup: CDR1 MGHRA, CDR2 YSYEKL. This CDR3 comprises 14 residues. Reanalyzing the 5' RACE reads, TCRdb keeps one entry per CDR3 protein, without DNA. The sample totals roughly 160,000 distinct CDR3 sequences; its top ten clones hold 20% to 25%. The chain carries TRBV4-1 and TRBJ2-5; the TRBD2 assignment by TCRdb is unverifiable without DNA. The sample was blood T cells: a sorted CD56 or NKG2C T cell subset, CD4+ or CD8+ T cells, or bulk PBMC T cells (not recorded which). This clonotype originated in a man between 18 and 69 years old in good health. CDR3 residues: CASSQGQGSETQYF.